Only one count was recorded for the clone carrying this T cell receptor (beta chain). As yet, its antigen is unknown. Bulk CD8+ and CD4+ cells came from magnetic negative isolation; CD8+ TEMRA by FACS. The data were obtained in a study of CD8 T cells in Susac syndrome. Study at large: When blood was drawn, the patients with Susac syndrome were therapy-naive, on corticosteroids, or on intravenous immunoglobulin alone. Study results and limitations: In Susac syndrome, the CD4+ T cell repertoires did not show clonal expansion. That the number of individuals in its TCR sequencing and HLA analysis was relatively small was acknowledged by the study.

V dropped 5 bases and J dropped 5; count of bases not matched to a gene: 6. The CDR3 is made up of 14 amino acids. Germline-derived CDR1 and CDR2 are DFQATT and SNEGSKA (reference sequence). The RNA, about 0.45 to 1 ug, was put through reverse transcription using random hexamers. TCRdb reprocessed the immunoSEQ multiplex PCR reads with MiXCR, giving one entry per CDR3 protein. In the table there are roughly 220,000 distinct CDR3 sequences, approximately 94% of which are singletons. The chain is built from TRBV20-1 and TRBJ2-1; 10 bases line up with TRBD1. The sequence derives from a human donor with Susac syndrome. Sequencing input: CD4+ T cells from PBMCs. The CDR3 spells CSAQAGTGDNEQFF. CDR3 coding DNA: TGCAGTGCTCAAGCCGGGACAGGGGACAATGAGCAGTTCTTC.